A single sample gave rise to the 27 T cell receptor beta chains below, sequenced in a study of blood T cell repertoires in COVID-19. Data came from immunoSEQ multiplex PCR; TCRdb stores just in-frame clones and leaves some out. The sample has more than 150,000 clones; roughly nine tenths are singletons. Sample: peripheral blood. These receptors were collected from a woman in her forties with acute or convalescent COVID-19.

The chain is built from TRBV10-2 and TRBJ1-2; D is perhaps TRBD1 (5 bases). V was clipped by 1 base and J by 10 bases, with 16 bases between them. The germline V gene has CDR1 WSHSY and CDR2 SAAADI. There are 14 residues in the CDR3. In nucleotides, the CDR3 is TGCGCCAGCAGTGAGTTGGGCCCCGGGGGATACTACACCTTC. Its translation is CASSELGPGGYYTF.

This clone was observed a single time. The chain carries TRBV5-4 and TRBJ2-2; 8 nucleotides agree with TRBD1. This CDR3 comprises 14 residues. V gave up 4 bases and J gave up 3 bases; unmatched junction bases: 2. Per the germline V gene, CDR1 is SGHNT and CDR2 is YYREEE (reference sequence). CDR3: CASSRGQDTGELFF. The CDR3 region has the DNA TGTGCCAGCAGCCGGGGACAGGACACCGGGGAGCTGTTTTTT.

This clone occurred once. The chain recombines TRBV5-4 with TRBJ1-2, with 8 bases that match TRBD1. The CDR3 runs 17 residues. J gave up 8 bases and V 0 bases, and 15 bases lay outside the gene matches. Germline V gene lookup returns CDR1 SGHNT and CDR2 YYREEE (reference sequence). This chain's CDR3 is CASSLGSGRTGFNGYTF. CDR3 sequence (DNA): TGTGCCAGCAGCTTGGGTAGCGGGCGGACAGGGTTTAACGGCTACACCTTC.

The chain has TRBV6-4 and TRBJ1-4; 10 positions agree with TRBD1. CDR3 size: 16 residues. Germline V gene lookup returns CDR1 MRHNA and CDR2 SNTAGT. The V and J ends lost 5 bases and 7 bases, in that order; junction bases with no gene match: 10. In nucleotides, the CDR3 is TGTGCCAGCAGTATCCCCGACAGGGGGCTAAGTGAAAAACTGTTTTTT. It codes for CASSIPDRGLSEKLFF.

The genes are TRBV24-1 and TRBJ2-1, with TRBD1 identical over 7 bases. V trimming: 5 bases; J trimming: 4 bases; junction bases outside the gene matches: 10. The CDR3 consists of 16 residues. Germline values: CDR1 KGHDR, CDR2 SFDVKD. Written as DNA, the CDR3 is TGTGCCACCAGTGGCTTACAGGGGCAGAGTTACAATGAGCAGTTCTTC. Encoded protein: CATSGLQGQSYNEQFF.

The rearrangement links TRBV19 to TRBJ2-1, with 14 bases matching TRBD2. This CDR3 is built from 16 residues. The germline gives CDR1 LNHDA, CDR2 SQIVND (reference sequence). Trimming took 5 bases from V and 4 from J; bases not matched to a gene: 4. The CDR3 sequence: CASSPGLAGVYNEQFF. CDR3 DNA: TGTGCCAGTAGTCCGGGACTAGCGGGGGTTTACAATGAGCAGTTCTTC.

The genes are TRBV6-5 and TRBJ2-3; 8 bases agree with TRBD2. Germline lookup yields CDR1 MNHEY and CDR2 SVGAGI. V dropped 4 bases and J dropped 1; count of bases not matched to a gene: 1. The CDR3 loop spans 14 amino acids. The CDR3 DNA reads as TGTGCCAGCAGTTCCGGGGGGGGCACAGATACGCAGTATTTT. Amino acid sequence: CASSSGGGTDTQYF.

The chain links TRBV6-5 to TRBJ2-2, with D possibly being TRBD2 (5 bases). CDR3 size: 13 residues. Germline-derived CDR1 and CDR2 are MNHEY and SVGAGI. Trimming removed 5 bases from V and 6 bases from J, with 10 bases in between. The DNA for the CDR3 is TGTGCCAGCAGTCCGGGCGGGTCCGGGGAGCTGTTTTTT. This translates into CASSPGGSGELFF.

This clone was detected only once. CDR3: CSASYRLNEKLFF. In DNA form, the CDR3 reads TGCAGTGCTAGTTACAGGCTTAATGAAAAACTGTTTTTT. The chain joins TRBV20-1 to TRBJ1-4; possibly TRBD1 for D (5 bases). Trimming pared 3 bases from V and 4 bases from J, leaving 9 bases between. The CDR3 contains 13 residues. Germline lookup yields CDR1 DFQATT and CDR2 SNEGSKA (reference sequence).

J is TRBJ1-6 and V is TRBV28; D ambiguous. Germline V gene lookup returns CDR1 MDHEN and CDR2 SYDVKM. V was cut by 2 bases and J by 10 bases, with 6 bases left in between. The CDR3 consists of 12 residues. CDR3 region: CASSLTPSPLHF. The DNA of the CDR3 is TGTGCCAGCAGTTTAACTCCCTCACCCCTCCACTTT.

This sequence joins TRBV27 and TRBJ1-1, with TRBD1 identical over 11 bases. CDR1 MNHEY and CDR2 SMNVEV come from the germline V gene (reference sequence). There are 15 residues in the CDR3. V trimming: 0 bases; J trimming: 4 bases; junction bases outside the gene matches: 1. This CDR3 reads CASSLSDRGRTEAFF. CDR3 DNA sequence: TGTGCCAGCAGTTTATCGGACAGGGGGCGCACTGAAGCTTTCTTT.

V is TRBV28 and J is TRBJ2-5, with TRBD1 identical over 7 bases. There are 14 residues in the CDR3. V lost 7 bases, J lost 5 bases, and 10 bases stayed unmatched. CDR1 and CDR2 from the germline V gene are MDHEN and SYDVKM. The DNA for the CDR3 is TGTGCCAGCATCGAAGGGAACAGGGGTGAGACCCAGTACTTC. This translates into CASIEGNRGETQYF.

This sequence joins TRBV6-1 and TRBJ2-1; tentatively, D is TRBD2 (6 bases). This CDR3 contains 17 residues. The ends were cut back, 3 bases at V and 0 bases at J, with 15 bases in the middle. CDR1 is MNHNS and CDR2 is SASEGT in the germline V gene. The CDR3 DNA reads TGTGCCAGCAGTGAGCGGGAACGGGGGTTCTCCTACAATGAGCAGTTCTTC. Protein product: CASSERERGFSYNEQFF.

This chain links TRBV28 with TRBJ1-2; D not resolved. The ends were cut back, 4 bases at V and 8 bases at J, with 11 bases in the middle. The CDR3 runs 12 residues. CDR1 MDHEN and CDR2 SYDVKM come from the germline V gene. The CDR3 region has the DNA TGTGCCAGCAGTTCCGGGAGTGGAGGCTACACCTTC. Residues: CASSSGSGGYTF.

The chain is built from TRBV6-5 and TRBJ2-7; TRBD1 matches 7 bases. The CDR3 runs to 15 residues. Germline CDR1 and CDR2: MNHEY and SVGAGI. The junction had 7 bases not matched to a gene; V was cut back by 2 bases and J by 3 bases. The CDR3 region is CASSYPTGSHYEQYF. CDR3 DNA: TGTGCCAGCAGTTACCCGACAGGGAGTCACTACGAGCAGTACTTC.

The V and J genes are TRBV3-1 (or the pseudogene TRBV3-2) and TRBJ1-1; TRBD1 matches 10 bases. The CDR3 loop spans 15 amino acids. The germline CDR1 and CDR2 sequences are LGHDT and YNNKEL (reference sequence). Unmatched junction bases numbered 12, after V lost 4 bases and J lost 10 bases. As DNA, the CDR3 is TGTGCCAGCAGCCCCAGACAGGGGGCCCCTTCGGGAGCTTTCTTT. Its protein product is CASSPRQGAPSGAFF.

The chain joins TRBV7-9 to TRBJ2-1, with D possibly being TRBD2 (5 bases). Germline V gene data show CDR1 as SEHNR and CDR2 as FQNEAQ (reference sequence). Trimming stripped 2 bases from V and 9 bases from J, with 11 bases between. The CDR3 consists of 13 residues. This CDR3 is CASSLRGSGEQFF. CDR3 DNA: TGTGCCAGCAGCTTAAGAGGGTCGGGTGAGCAGTTCTTC.

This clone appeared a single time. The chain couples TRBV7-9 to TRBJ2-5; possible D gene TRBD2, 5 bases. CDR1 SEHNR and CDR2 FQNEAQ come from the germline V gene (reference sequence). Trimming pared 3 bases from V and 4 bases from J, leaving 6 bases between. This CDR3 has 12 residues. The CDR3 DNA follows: TGTGCCAGCAGCTTTGAGGGAGAGACCCAGTACTTC. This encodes CASSFEGETQYF.

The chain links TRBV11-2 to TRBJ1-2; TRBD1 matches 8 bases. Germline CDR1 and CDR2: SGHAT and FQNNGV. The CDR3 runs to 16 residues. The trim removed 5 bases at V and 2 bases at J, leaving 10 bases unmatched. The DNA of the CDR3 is TGTGCCAGCAGCATCGGACGGACAGGGATCAACTATGGCTACACCTTC. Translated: CASSIGRTGINYGYTF.

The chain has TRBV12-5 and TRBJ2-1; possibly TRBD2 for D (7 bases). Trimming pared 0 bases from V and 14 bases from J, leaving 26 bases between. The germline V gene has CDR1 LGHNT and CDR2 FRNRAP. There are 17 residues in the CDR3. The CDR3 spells CASGLVGFSRGALREFF. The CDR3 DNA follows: TGTGCTAGTGGTTTGGTAGGGTTTAGCCGGGGGGCCCTGAGGGAGTTCTTC.

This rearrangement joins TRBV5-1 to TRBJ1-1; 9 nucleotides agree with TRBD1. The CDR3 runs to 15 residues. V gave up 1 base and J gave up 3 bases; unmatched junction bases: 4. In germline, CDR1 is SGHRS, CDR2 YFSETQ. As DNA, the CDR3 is TGCGCCAGCAGCTTGTTCGGACAGGGGTACACTGAAGCTTTCTTT. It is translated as CASSLFGQGYTEAFF.

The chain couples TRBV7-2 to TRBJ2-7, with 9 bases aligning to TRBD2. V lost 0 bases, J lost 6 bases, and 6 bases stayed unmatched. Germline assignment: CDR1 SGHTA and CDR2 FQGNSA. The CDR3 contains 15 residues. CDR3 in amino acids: CASSLARGGRGEQYF. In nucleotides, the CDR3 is TGTGCCAGCAGCTTAGCGCGGGGGGGCCGGGGCGAGCAGTACTTC.

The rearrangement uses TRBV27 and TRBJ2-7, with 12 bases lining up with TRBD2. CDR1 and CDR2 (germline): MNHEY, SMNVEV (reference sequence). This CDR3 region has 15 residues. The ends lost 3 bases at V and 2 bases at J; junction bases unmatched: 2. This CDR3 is CASSFGLAGPYEQYF. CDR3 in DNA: TGTGCCAGCAGTTTCGGACTAGCGGGGCCCTACGAGCAGTACTTC.

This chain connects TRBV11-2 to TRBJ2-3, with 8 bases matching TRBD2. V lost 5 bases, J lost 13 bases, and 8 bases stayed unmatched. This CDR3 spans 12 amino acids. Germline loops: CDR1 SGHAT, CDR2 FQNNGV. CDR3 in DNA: TGTGCCAGCAGCCCATCGCGAGCGGGAGAGTATTTT. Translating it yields CASSPSRAGEYF.

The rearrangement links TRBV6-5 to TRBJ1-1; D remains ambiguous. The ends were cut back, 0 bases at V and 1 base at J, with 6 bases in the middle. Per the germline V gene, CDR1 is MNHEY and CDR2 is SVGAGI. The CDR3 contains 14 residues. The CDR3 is CASSYSNRNTEAFF. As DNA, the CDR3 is TGTGCCAGCAGTTACTCGAACAGGAACACTGAAGCTTTCTTT.

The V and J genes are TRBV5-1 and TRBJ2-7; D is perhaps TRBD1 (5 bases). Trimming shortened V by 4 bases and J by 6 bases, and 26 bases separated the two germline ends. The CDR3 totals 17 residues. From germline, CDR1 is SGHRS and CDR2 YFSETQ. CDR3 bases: TGCGCCAGCAGCGGACCTACTCCAGGGTTTGTGGGCGCCGAGCAGTACTTC. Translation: CASSGPTPGFVGAEQYF. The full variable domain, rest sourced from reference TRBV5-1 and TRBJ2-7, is KAGVTQTPRYLIKTRGQQVTLSCSPISGHRSVSWYQQTPGQGLQFLFEYFSETQRNKGNFPGRFSGRQFSNSRSEMNVSTLELGDSALYLCASSGPTPGFVGAEQYFGPGTRLTVT.

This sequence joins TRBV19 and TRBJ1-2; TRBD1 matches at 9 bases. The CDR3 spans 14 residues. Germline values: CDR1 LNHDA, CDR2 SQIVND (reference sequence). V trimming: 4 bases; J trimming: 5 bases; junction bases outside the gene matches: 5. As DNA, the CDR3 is TGTGCCAGTAGTACCACAGGGGGCGCGTATGGCTACACCTTC. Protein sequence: CASSTTGGAYGYTF.